The clone carrying this TCR beta chain is a singleton in its sample. The sample belongs to a study of T cell responses to AZD1222 COVID-19 vaccine. Method: immunoSEQ multiplex PCR; TCRdb's copy keeps in-frame clones and lacks some. The sample includes 150,000 to 200,000 clones, 85% to 90% seen only once; the top ten take 4.3%. CDR1 and CDR2 from the germline V gene are LGHDT and YNNKEL (reference sequence). V dropped 3 bases and J dropped 3 bases, with 14 bases sitting between them. The CDR3 consists of 15 residues. The chain employs TRBV3-1 (or the pseudogene TRBV3-2) and TRBJ1-1; weak D call: TRBD1 (5 bases). The receptor's source is an adult who received the MenACWY meningococcal vaccine as a control. The specimen was peripheral blood, collected 28 days after the second dose of the MenACWY control vaccine. CDR3 loop: CASSHPWGGDTEAFF. The CDR3 DNA reads TGTGCCAGCAGCCACCCGTGGGGGGGGGACACTGAAGCTTTCTTT.